The source of this T cell receptor beta chain is a study of blood T cell repertoires in COVID-19. The V end was cut by 1 base, the J end by 3 bases, with 16 bases between. This CDR3 region has 17 residues. The germline gives CDR1 LGHNA, CDR2 YSLEER. Some clones are missing from TCRdb's copy, which holds only in-frame ones; the method was immunoSEQ multiplex PCR. The table includes 250,000 to 300,000 clones, approximately 92% detected once. The chain combines TRBV4-3 with TRBJ2-1, with D possibly TRBD1 on 6 matching bases. The sequenced sample was PBMCs or T cells enriched from blood (not recorded which). This TCR derives from a woman aged 25 to 39 who had recovered from COVID-19. CDR3 amino acids: CASSQAAPGVDYNEQFF. CDR3 bases: TGCGCCAGCAGCCAAGCGGCTCCAGGGGTTGACTACAATGAGCAGTTCTTC.